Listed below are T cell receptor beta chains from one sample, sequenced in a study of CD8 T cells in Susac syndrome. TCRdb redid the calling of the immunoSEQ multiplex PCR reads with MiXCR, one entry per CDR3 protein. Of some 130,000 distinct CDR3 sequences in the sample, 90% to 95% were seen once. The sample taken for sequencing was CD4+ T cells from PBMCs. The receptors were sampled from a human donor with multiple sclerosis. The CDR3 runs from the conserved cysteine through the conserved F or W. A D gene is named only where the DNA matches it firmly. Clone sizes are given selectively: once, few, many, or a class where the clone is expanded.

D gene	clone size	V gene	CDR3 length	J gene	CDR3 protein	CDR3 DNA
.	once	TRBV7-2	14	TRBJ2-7	CASSPLGAGDEQYF	TGTGCCAGCAGCCCGTTGGGTGCCGGGGACGAGCAGTACTTC
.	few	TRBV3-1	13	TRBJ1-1	CASSQQVNTEAFF	TGTGCCAGCAGCCAACAGGTGAACACTGAAGCTTTCTTT
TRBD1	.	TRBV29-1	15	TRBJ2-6	CSTGTGPSGANVLTF	TGCAGCACCGGGACAGGTCCCTCTGGGGCCAACGTCCTGACTTTC
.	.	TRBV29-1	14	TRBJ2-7	CSVRPKLRNTEQYF	TGCAGCGTTCGACCTAAGCTAAGGAACACCGAGCAGTACTTC
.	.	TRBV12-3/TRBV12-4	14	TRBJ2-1	CASSLKSGYNEQFF	TGTGCCAGCAGTTTAAAGAGCGGGTACAATGAGCAGTTCTTC
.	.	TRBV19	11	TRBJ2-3	CAALSGTTQYF	TGTGCCGCCTTATCCGGGACTACGCAGTATTTT
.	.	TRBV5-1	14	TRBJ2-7	CASSSGDTSREQYF	TGCGCCAGCAGCTCGGGGGACACCTCTCGGGAGCAGTACTTC
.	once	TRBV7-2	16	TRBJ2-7	CASSLGLGGRLPEQYF	TGTGCCAGCAGCTTAGGTCTTGGCGGCAGACTCCCGGAGCAGTACTTC
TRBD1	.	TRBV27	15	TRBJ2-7	CASTPSTGDGYEQYF	TGTGCCAGCACCCCCTCGACAGGGGATGGCTACGAGCAGTACTTC
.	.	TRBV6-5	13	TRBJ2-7	CASRTGPTYEQYF	TGTGCCAGCAGGACAGGTCCTACCTACGAGCAGTACTTC
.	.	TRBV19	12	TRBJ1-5	CASSIRAQPQHF	TGTGCCAGTAGTATACGGGCTCAGCCCCAGCATTTT
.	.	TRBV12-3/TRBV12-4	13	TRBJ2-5	CASSLLRGETQYF	TGTGCCAGCAGTTTGCTAAGGGGCGAGACCCAGTACTTC
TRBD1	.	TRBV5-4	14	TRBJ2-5	CASSLESAGGTQYF	TGTGCCAGCAGCTTGGAATCGGCAGGGGGGACCCAGTACTTC
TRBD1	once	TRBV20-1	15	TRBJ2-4	CSAPQGAGAKNIQYF	TGCAGTGCTCCGCAGGGGGCGGGAGCCAAAAACATTCAGTACTTC
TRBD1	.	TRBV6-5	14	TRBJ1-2	CASSYGTGGYGYTF	TGTGCCAGCAGTTACGGGACAGGGGGGTATGGCTACACCTTC
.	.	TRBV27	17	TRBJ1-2	CASSLFFGGETVSGYTF	TGTGCCAGCAGTTTATTTTTCGGGGGCGAAACGGTCTCTGGCTACACCTTC
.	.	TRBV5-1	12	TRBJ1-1	CASSFDETEAFF	TGCGCCAGCAGCTTCGATGAGACTGAAGCTTTCTTT
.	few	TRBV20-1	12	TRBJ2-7	CSASGTGYEQYF	TGCAGTGCTTCCGGGACTGGCTACGAGCAGTACTTC
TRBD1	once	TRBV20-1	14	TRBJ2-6	CSATQGAGANVLTF	TGCAGTGCTACCCAGGGGGCTGGGGCCAACGTCCTGACTTTC
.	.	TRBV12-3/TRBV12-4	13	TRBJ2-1	CASSLGPQGEQFF	TGTGCCAGCAGTTTGGGGCCGCAGGGTGAGCAGTTCTTC
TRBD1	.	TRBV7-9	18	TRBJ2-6	CASSLRNRGSSGANVLTF	TGTGCCAGCAGCTTAAGGAACAGGGGGAGCTCTGGGGCCAACGTCCTGACTTTC
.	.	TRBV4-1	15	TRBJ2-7	CASSQGAVLSYEQYF	TGCGCCAGCAGCCAAGGAGCGGTCCTCTCCTACGAGCAGTACTTC
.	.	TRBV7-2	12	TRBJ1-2	CASSLDGNGYTF	TGTGCCAGCAGCTTAGATGGAAATGGCTACACCTTC
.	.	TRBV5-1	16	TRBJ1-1	CASSLARLTVSAEAFF	TGCGCCAGCAGCTTGGCCCGATTAACAGTCAGCGCGGAAGCTTTCTTT
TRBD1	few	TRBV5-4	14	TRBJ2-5	CASSLQGAVETQYF	TGTGCCAGCAGCTTACAGGGGGCAGTGGAGACCCAGTACTTC
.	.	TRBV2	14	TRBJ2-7	CASSGGRLTYEQYF	TGTGCCAGCAGCGGGGGACGGTTAACCTACGAGCAGTACTTC
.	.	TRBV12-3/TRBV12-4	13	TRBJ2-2	CASSLRGGGELFF	TGTGCCAGCAGTTTAAGGGGTGGCGGGGAGCTGTTTTTT